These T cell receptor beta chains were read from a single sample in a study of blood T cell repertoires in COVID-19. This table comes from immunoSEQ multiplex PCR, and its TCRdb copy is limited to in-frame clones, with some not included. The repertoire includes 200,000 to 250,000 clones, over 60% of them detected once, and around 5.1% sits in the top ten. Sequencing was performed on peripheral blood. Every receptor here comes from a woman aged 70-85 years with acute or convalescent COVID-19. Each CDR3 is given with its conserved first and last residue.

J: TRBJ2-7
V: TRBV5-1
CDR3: CASSRTGGRSYEQYF

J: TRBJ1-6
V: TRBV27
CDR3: CASSQWTGGSGSPLHF

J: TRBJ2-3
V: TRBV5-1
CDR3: CASRGGKGTDTQYF

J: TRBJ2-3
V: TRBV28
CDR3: CASSRLNREQQYF

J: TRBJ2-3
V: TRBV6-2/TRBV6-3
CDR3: CASSSDTNSGRAGDTQYF

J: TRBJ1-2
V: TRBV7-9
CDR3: CASRDRGGYGYTF

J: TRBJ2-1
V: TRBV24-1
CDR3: CATSTPDRSLNNEQFF

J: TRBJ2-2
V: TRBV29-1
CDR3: CSVVPRGAGTGELFF

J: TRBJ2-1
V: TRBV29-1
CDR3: CSVGSTGNEQFF

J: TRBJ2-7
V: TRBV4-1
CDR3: CASSQDWERSSYEQYF

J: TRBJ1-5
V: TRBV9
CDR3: CASSTGTGDQPQHF

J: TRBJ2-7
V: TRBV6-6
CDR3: CASSYEGGGAYEQYF

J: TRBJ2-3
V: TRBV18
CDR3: CASSPIGADDTQYF

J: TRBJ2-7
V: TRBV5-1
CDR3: CASSLASSGATYEQYF

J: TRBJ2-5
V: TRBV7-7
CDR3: CASSPGQSQYQETQYF

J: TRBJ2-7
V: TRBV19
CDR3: CASSIRDGRGNYEQYF

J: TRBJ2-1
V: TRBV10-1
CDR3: CASSETGGSSYNEQFF

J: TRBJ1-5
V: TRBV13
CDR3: CASSKDRSNQPQHF

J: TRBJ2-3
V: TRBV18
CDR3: CASSPAGGRADTQYF

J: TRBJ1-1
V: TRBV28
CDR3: CASSLTGQMNTEAFF

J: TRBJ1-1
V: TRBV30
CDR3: CAWSVLKGSGNTEAFF

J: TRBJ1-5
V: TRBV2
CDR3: CASSDQKDRGLGNQPQHF

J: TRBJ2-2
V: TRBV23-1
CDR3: CASSQSHRDNKDTGELFF

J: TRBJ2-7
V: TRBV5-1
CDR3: CASSLGQGQGYEQYF

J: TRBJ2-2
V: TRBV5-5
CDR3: CASSSTGQSGELFF

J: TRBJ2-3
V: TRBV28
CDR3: CASSSTISSTDTQYF

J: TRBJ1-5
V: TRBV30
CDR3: CAWKWTGNLNQPQHF

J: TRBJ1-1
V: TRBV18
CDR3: CASSPSAQGGSMNTEAFF

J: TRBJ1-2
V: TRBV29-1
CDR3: CSVSTGLGGYTF

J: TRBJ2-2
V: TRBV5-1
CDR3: CASSLEGAGELFF

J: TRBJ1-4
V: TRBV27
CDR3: CASSLGGGPNEKLFF

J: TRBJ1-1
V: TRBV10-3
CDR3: CAISLTANTEAFF

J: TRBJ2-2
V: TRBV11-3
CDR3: CASSRSGTQTGELFF

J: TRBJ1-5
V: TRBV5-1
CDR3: CASSKFQGKDQPQHF

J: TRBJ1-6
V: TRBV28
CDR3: CASSYVKGGGWDSPLHF

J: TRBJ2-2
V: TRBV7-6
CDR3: CASSFSSGTGELFF

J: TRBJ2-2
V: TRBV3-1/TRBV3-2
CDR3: CASTFTSATGELFF

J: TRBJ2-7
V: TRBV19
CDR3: CASSSGTANREMQYF

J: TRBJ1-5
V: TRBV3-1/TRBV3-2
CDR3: CASSQAHSNQPQHF

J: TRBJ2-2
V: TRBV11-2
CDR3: CASSLAGQGDPGELFF

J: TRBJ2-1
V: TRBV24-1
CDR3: CATSDETSGSYEQFF

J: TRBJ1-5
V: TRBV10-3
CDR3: CAISGSGGPQHF

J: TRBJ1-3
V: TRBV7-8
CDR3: CASSLRQGTSSGNTIYF

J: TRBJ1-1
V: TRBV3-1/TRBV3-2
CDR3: CASSQVGGRAEAFF

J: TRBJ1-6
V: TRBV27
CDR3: CASSLGQDNSPLHF

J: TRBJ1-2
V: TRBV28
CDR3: CASSDRTGGGGGYTF

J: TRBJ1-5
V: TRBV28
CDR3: CASSLNQGGQPQHF

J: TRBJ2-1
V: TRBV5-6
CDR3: CASSSWGAGGEYNEQFF

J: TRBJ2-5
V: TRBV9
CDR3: CASSVEGDRDQETQYF

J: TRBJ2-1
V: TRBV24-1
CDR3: CATSDYPGGSGDRRYNEQFF

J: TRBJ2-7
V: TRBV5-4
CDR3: CASSVPGGTGPYEQYF

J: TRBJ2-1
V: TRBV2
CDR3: CASSPTSGSYNEQFF

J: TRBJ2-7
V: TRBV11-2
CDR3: CASSRPISGRARYEQYF